Here is one T cell receptor (beta chain) with its context. This clonotype has a count of ten or more. Its antigen has not been determined. One base away there is no much larger clone; base qualities are not given. The library was obtained by 5' RACE. Sequenced using a NextSeq 500. In the TCR library protocol, unique molecular identifiers were attached to individual cDNA molecules to correct for PCR bias and sequencing error. Both TCR alpha and beta chains were sequenced, and tight co-correlation was observed between alpha and beta sequence abundances in each sample. On the authors' methods: Decombinator V4 was used to perform V gene, J gene and CDR3 annotation of TCR sequences. Expanded TCRs were defined as changing significantly between any two time points under a Poisson model with p below 0.0001. TCR abundances were normalised to the total number of TCRs sequenced in each sample and reported as counts per million. VDJdb, accessed on 1 November 2021, was searched for TCRs annotated for CMV, EBV and SARS-CoV-2, and TCRs annotated for more than one antigen were excluded. TCRdb took the public reads, trimmed them with fastp at Q25, ran MiXCR for clone calling and kept in-frame beta chains. When rows share a CDR3 protein, they turn into one entry using the most common DNA and genes. TCRdb's processing, not the authors', yielded these V and J calls. This sample comprises over 55,000 distinct CDR3 sequences, approximately 12% of them detected only once. The ten largest clones represent 2.5% to 3% of the sample.

The source of the sample is a study of early T cells in non-severe SARS-CoV-2 infection (dated by TCRdb to the early 2020s). With regard to the full study: TCR sequencing used bulk RNA from unsorted whole blood, so alpha and beta chains could not be paired.

Here is what the overall study found, with its caveats: Matching against VDJdb was skewed toward anti-spike CD8 responses, likely underestimated virus-specific expansions, and missed private and CD4 specificities.

This was a case-control study nested in a cohort of healthcare workers in London, UK, who had nasopharyngeal swab PCR tests and blood samples taken every week. Healthcare workers were recruited during the week of the UK lockdown, between 23 and 31 March 2020, and followed weekly for up to 16 weeks. This receptor was taken from an adult who was a healthcare worker with PCR-confirmed SARS-CoV-2 infection or an uninfected control (not recorded which). Sample: whole blood.

The encoded CDR3 is CSARGLAGPYNEQFF. At the DNA level, the sequence is TGCAGTGCTAGGGGGCTAGCGGGACCTTACAATGAGCAGTTCTTC. This chain is built from TRBV20-1 and TRBJ2-1; 9 of the junction bases match TRBD2. Germline trimming amounts to 3 bases on V and 4 bases on J, with 7 as the count of junction bases outside the gene matches. CDR1 and CDR2 were assigned from the germline V gene (reference sequence) as DFQATT and SNEGSKA. CDR3 length: 15 amino acids, cysteine to phenylalanine. Left in the record is the CDR3 DNA by itself, 45 bases read in frame from the first base.